This TCR beta chain emerged from a study of CD8 T cells in Susac syndrome. Germline assignment: CDR1 DFQATT and CDR2 SNEGSKA (reference sequence). CDR3 size: 17 residues. The germline V and J ends were trimmed by 0 bases and 4 bases, with 20 bases remaining between them. With random hexamers, 0.5 to 1 ug RNA was reverse transcribed. One entry per CDR3 protein, called by TCRdb with MiXCR from the immunoSEQ multiplex PCR reads. Here the sample spans under 150,000 distinct CDR3 sequences, about 93% being singletons. The sequenced material came from CD8+ T cells from PBMCs. This receptor was identified in a human donor in good health. The chain recombines TRBV20-1 with TRBJ2-3; D is possibly TRBD2 (5 bases). The CDR3 region is CSARDWLRGNPADTQYF. In DNA form, the CDR3 reads TGCAGTGCTAGAGATTGGTTACGGGGAAACCCCGCAGATACGCAGTATTTT.